This T cell receptor (beta chain) was found in a study of T cells in Graves' hyperthyroidism and ophthalmopathy. The CDR3 extends over 13 amino acids. Trimming stripped 3 bases from V and 6 bases from J, with 14 bases between. Germline loops: CDR1 DFQATT, CDR2 SNEGSKA (reference sequence). This clonotype has ten or more counts. Template material for amplifying TCR beta CDR3 regions consisted of RNA transcripts. TCR CDR3 regions were first amplified by RT-PCR with HTBI primers. MiXCR, run by TCRdb on the multiplex PCR reads, gives a single entry per CDR3 protein. The sample has roughly 130,000 distinct CDR3 sequences, approximately 20% seen once.

The sequencing input was blood. The sequence derives from a woman aged 50 to 60 with Graves' hyperthyroidism that later progressed to Graves' ophthalmopathy. The chain links TRBV20-1 to TRBJ1-2; D is possibly TRBD1 (5 bases). CDR3 nucleotide sequence: TGCAGTGCTAGCATGGCAGGGTCACATGGCTACACCTTC. Translation: CSASMAGSHGYTF.